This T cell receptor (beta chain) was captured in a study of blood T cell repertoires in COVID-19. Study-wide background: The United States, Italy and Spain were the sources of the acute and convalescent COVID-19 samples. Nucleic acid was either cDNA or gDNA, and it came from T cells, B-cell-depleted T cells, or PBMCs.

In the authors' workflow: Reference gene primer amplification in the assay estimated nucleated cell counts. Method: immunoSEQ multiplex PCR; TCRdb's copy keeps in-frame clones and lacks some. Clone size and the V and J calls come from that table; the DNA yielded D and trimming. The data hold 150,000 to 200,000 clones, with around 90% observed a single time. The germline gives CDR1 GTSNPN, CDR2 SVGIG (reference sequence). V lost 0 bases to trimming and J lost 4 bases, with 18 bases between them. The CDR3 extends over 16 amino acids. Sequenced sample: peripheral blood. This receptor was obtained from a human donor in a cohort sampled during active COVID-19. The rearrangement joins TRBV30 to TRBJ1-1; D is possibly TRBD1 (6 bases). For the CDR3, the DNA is TGTGCCTGGAGTGTACAAAAGGGGGATGCGGGCACTGAAGCTTTCTTT. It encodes CAWSVQKGDAGTEAFF.